Listed below are T cell receptor beta chains from one sample, sequenced in a study of T cell changes during pregnancy in multiple sclerosis. Profiled with immunoSEQ multiplex PCR; TCRdb holds only in-frame clones, not every one. This table has fewer than 65,000 clones, 91% appearing once. The material was peripheral blood, obtained in the third trimester of pregnancy. The receptors were gathered from a female donor in good health, enrolled as a control in a pregnancy study. The CDR3 runs from the conserved cysteine through the conserved F or W. A D gene is named only where the DNA matches it firmly.

j_call	d_call	v_call	cdr3_nt	cdr3_aa
TRBJ1-5	NA	TRBV19	TGTGCCAGTAGTCCGGGACAAGTAGGCAATCAGCCCCAGCATTTT	CASSPGQVGNQPQHF
TRBJ2-1	TRBD2	TRBV7-8	TGTGCCAGCAGCCCGAGCGGGGGGCCAGGCAATGAGCAGTTCTTC	CASSPSGGPGNEQFF
TRBJ2-2	TRBD2	TRBV7-9	TGTGCCAGCAGCCCGCGACTAGCGGAGAGCGGGGAGCTGTTTTTT	CASSPRLAESGELFF
TRBJ2-7	NA	TRBV30	TGTGCCTGGGAAGGGGACGGGGGCTACGAGCAGTACTTC	CAWEGDGGYEQYF
TRBJ2-7	NA	TRBV16	TGTGCCAGCAGCCCCACCAAGAGCTCCTCCTACGAGCAGTACTTC	CASSPTKSSSYEQYF
TRBJ2-4	NA	TRBV30	TGTGCCTGGAGTCCTATTCCGGGACACGCGAACCTAGCCAAAAACATTCAGTACTTC	CAWSPIPGHANLAKNIQYF
TRBJ1-1	TRBD1	TRBV10-3	TGTGCCACCCTCACAGGGGCGAACACTGAAGCTTTCTTT	CATLTGANTEAFF
TRBJ2-1	NA	TRBV6-5	TGTGCCAGCAGTTCCCCAGAGGGTTCCGCGCCCAATGAGCAGTTCTTC	CASSSPEGSAPNEQFF
TRBJ1-2	TRBD1	TRBV19	TGTGCCAGTATGGCCGAGGGACAGGGGGCGTTGGTCTATGGCTACACCTTC	CASMAEGQGALVYGYTF
TRBJ1-1	NA	TRBV1	TGCACCATACATAGGGGTTCGGGTACGGACACTGAAGCTTTCTTT	CTIHRGSGTDTEAFF
TRBJ2-1	NA	TRBV27	TGTGCCAGCAGTTGGTTACAGGGGGGTAGCGGGGGACTCTCCTACAATGAGCAGTTCTTC	CASSWLQGGSGGLSYNEQFF
TRBJ2-7	NA	TRBV28	TGTGCCAGCAGTCCCCACTCCTACGAGCAGTACTTC	CASSPHSYEQYF